This TCR beta chain stems from a study of technical replicates of blood from several donors. Sequenced by immunoSEQ multiplex PCR; TCRdb stores in-frame clones only, minus some. The sample records tens of thousands of clones, under 95% being singletons. Germline CDR1 reads MNHNY; CDR2 reads SVGAGI (reference sequence). Trimming cost V 2 bases and J 0 bases, with 7 bases left between them. This CDR3 has 14 residues. This receptor was taken from a human donor in good health. Sequences were obtained from T cells isolated from PBMCs. The chain uses TRBV6-6 and TRBJ1-2; D not certain. The CDR3 reads CASSYGTANYGYTF. The CDR3 DNA reads TGTGCCAGCAGTTACGGCACAGCTAACTATGGCTACACCTTC.